Listed here are 2 T cell receptor beta chains from one sample, sequenced in a study of blood T cells in healthy people across ages. A second roughly 6 to 11 cycle PCR used barcoded and J-beta primers. In TCRdb, the 5' RACE reads were re-called with MiXCR into one record per CDR3 protein. The sample includes about 1.7 million distinct CDR3 sequences, under 30% seen only once; the top ten take around 7.7%. Sequencing was carried out using blood. The receptors here all came from a woman aged 30 to 39 in good health.

This clonotype has only a few counts. V gene TRBV10-1 combines with J gene TRBJ1-3; no definite D call. Looked up from germline, CDR1 is WNHNN and CDR2 is SYGVQD (reference sequence). The CDR3 contains 14 residues. The V end was cut by 5 bases, the J end by 3 bases, with 11 bases between. The CDR3 region is CASSPRVIGNTIYF. CDR3 bases: TGCGCCAGCAGTCCGAGGGTTATTGGAAACACCATATATTTT.

V is TRBV7-8 and J is TRBJ2-7; D is unresolved. The germline gives CDR1 SGHVS, CDR2 FQNEAQ. There are 15 residues in the CDR3. Trimming pared 7 bases from V and 7 bases from J, leaving 23 bases between. The CDR3 nucleotides read TGTGCCAGCACCCCCTCCTGGATTCGCCGATCTGAGCAGTACTTC. It encodes CASTPSWIRRSEQYF.